This T cell receptor (beta chain) was profiled in a study of blood T cell repertoires in COVID-19. The CDR3 is 16 amino acids. CDR1 and CDR2 (germline): SGHTA, FQGNSA. V was clipped by 1 base and J by 4 bases, with 14 bases between them. Original processing notes: Counts of nucleated cells, estimated from reference gene primer amplification, were obtained. Assay: immunoSEQ multiplex PCR; the TCRdb copy retains only in-frame clones and omits some. V and J calls plus clone size are reproduced from that table; the DNA served to infer D and trimming. The sample has some 280,000 clones; over 75% are singletons.

The TCR was taken from a woman aged 60-75 years with acute or convalescent COVID-19. Specimen: peripheral blood. V and J are TRBV7-2 and TRBJ2-1, with TRBD2 as a possible D gene (5 bases). This CDR3 reads CASSLGFGADYNEQFF. CDR3 DNA: TGTGCCAGCAGCTTAGGGTTCGGAGCGGATTACAATGAGCAGTTCTTC.